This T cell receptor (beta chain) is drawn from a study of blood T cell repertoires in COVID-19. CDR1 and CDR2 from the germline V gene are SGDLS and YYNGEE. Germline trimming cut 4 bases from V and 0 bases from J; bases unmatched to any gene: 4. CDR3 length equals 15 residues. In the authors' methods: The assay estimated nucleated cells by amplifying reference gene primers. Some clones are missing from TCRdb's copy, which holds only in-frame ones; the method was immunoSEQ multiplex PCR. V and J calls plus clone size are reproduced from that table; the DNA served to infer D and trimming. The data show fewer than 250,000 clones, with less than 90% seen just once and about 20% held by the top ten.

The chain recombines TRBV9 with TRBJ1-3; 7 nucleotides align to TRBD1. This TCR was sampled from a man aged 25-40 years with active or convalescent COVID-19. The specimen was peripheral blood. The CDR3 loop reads CASSPRGTSGNTIYF. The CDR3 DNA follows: TGTGCCAGCAGCCCCAGGGGGACCTCTGGAAACACCATATATTTT.